This TCR beta chain was identified during a study of blood T cell repertoires in COVID-19. Whole-study context: From T cells, B-cell-depleted T cells, or PBMCs came the material, which was cDNA or gDNA.

V lost 3 bases, J lost 1 base, and 14 bases lay in between. Per the germline V gene, CDR1 is MNHNS and CDR2 is SASEGT. The CDR3 is 16 residues long. The table came from immunoSEQ multiplex PCR; TCRdb's copy has only in-frame clones and leaves some out. The sample carries about 13,000 clones, around 90% recorded once. J is TRBJ2-3 and V is TRBV6-1, with a weak D call TRBD1 (7 bases). The specimen sequenced was peripheral blood. This clonotype was sampled from a human donor with active COVID-19. The donor label of this sample is uncertain. The DNA for the CDR3 is TGTGCCAGCAGTGACCGACAGGGACTTCGCACAGATACGCAGTATTTT. It specifies CASSDRQGLRTDTQYF.